This TCR beta chain was profiled in a study of graft-versus-host responses after intestinal transplantation. Study overall: All recipients got anti-thymocyte globulin induction, then tacrolimus and steroids for approximately 3 years.

The method was immunoSEQ multiplex PCR; TCRdb's version includes in-frame clones alone and lacks a portion of them. Here the sample spans roughly 3,500 clones, 94% being singletons. From germline, CDR1 is MNHEY and CDR2 SMNVEV (reference sequence). V was pared by 7 bases and J by 3 bases, with 15 bases between. The CDR3 loop spans 14 amino acids. Study results and caveats: Peak circulating GvH clone levels were associated with early post-transplant HvG declines. Researchers found GvH clones in recipient marrow, and some showed up first in ileum or blood. Some patients had graft-donor T cell macrochimerism. In their allografts, the ratios of graft-versus-host to host-versus-graft T cell clones were high.

About this clone: The antigen is unknown.

V usage is TRBV27 and J usage is TRBJ1-2; tentative D call: TRBD1 (5 bases). The sequence derives from a human patient who received an intestinal transplant, so some T cells may come from the graft donor. This specimen consisted of PBMCs, obtained 11 days after intestinal transplantation. CDR3 DNA: TGTGCCAGCAACCCACCAGGGTCCCACTATGGCTACACCTTC. Its translation is CASNPPGSHYGYTF.